These 5 T cell receptor beta chains were all obtained from the same sample, sequenced in a study of blood T cell repertoires in COVID-19. Profiling relied on immunoSEQ multiplex PCR, and the TCRdb table lists in-frame clones only, not all of them. The sample contains hundreds of thousands of clones, about 85% of which appear only once. Sequenced: peripheral blood. These receptors all stem from a man in his forties or fifties with acute or convalescent COVID-19.

The chain joins TRBV28 to TRBJ2-1; tentatively, D is TRBD2 (6 bases). The CDR3 consists of 15 residues. Trimming took off 5 bases at V and 9 bases at J, with 20 bases between the two ends. Per germline, CDR1 MDHEN and CDR2 SYDVKM. CDR3 nucleotide sequence: TGTGCCAGCAGTCCCCGGAGGGGACCGCTTGGTGAGCAGTTCTTC. This codes for CASSPRRGPLGEQFF.

The chain has TRBV25-1 and TRBJ2-5, with D perhaps TRBD2 (6 bases). V dropped 8 bases and J dropped 2 bases, with 15 bases sitting between them. CDR3 length: 14 residues. The germline gives CDR1 MGHDK, CDR2 SYGVNS. CDR3 sequence reads: CASHSGTYQETQYF. In DNA, the CDR3 is TGTGCCAGCCATTCCGGGACTTATCAAGAGACCCAGTACTTC.

This rearrangement joins TRBV5-1 to TRBJ1-1, with D tentatively TRBD1 (5 bases). V was clipped by 3 bases and J by 1 base, with 13 bases between them. CDR1 and CDR2 from the germline V gene are SGHRS and YFSETQ. The CDR3 is 15 amino acids. CDR3 DNA sequence: TGCGCCAGCAGCTGGACATCCTCATCGAACACTGAAGCTTTCTTT. Translated, it gives CASSWTSSSNTEAFF.

V and J are TRBV5-4 and TRBJ2-7, with 9 bases identical to TRBD2. V lost 4 bases and J lost 7; bases outside the gene matches: 12. Germline V gene sequence: CDR1 SGHNT, CDR2 YYREEE (reference sequence). The CDR3 is made up of 15 amino acids. The CDR3 DNA follows: TGTGCCAGCAGCGGGGGGATAGCGGGAGTTTGGGAGCAGTACTTC. Amino acids: CASSGGIAGVWEQYF.

The chain uses TRBV7-3 and TRBJ2-1; D is possibly TRBD2 (6 bases). CDR3 length: 17 residues. Deletions cut 5 bases from V and 6 bases from J, with 23 bases between. Germline V gene data show CDR1 as SGHTA and CDR2 as FQGTGA. DNA for the CDR3: TGTGCCAGCAGCCCCCAAATCCCGGGACTGGGAGCCAATGAGCAGTTCTTC. This gives the protein CASSPQIPGLGANEQFF. The variable domain in full, with the rest retrieved from reference TRBV7-3 and TRBJ2-1, is GAGVSQTPSNKVTEKGKYVELRCDPISGHTALYWYRQSLGQGPEFLIYFQGTGAADDSGLPNDRFFAVRPEGSVSTLKIQRTERGDSAVYLCASSPQIPGLGANEQFFGPGTRLTVL.